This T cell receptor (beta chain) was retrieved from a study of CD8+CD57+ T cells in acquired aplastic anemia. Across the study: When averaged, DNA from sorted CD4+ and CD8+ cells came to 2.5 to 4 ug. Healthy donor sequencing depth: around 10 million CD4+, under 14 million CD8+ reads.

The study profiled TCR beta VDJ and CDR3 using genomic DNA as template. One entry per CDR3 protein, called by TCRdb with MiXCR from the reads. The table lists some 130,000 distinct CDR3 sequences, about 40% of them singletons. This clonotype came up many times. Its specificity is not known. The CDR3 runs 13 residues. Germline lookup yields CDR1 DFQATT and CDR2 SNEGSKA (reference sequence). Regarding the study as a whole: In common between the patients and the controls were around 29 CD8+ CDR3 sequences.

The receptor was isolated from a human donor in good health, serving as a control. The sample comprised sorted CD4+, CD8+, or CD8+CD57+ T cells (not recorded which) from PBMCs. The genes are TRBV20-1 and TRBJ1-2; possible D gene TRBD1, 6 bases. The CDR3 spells CSPGVGINYGYTF. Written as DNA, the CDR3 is TGCAGCCCAGGGGTCGGGATTAACTATGGCTACACCTTC.